This TCR beta chain was sequenced for a study of blood T cell repertoires in COVID-19. In the study overall: Researchers got acute and convalescent COVID-19 samples from the United States, Italy and Spain. Sources were T cells, B-cell-depleted T cells, or PBMCs; the material itself was cDNA or gDNA.

How the authors handled the data: Scientists estimated how many nucleated cells there were by amplifying reference gene primers. Profiling relied on immunoSEQ multiplex PCR, and the TCRdb table lists in-frame clones only, not all of them. That table supplies the V and J calls and clone size; D and trimming were determined from the DNA. There are some 190,000 clones in the sample; approximately 90% occur only once, and around 1.1% lies in the top ten. Trimming left V 4 bases short and J 5 bases short, with 13 bases between. The CDR3 is 13 amino acids. Germline loops: CDR1 SGHTS, CDR2 YDEGEE. The source material was peripheral blood. The clonotype originates from a man aged 25 to 40 with acute or convalescent COVID-19. The chain couples TRBV5-8 to TRBJ2-7; unclear D gene. The DNA of the CDR3 is TGTGCCAGCAGCCTTGGGCAGCAAGACGAGCAGTACTTC. Protein product: CASSLGQQDEQYF. Based on the CDR3 plus reference TRBV5-8 and TRBJ2-7, the full variable domain is EAGVTQSPTHLIKTRGQQATLRCSPISGHTSVYWYQQALGLGLQFLLWYDEGEERNRGNFPPRFSGRQFPNYSSELNVNALELEDSALYLCASSLGQQDEQYFGPGTRLTVT.